This T cell receptor (beta chain) emerged from a study of shared clonotypes between healthy human individuals. A remark on this clone: The antigen is unknown.

Findings and limits, study-wide: Larger estimated richness was generally seen in naive subsets than in memory subsets.

This table comes from immunoSEQ multiplex PCR, and its TCRdb copy is limited to in-frame clones, with some not included. The sample lists some 1,400,000 clones; more than 95% were seen once. The germline CDR1 and CDR2 sequences are LNHDA and SQIVND (reference sequence). This CDR3 has 14 amino acids. The J segment lost 7 bases and the V segment lost 1 base, leaving 6 bases of the junction unmatched. This TCR derives from a man aged 25 to 45 in good health. The specimen was naive CD4+ T cells sorted from blood. The subset here: CD45RA+ positively selected. The chain uses TRBV19 and TRBJ2-7; TRBD2 aligns across 8 bases. CDR3: CASSIGREGSEQYF. CDR3 coding DNA: TGTGCCAGTAGTATAGGACGGGAGGGATCGGAGCAGTACTTC. Complete variable domain (other parts from reference TRBV19 and TRBJ2-7): DGGITQSPKYLFRKEGQNVTLSCEQNLNHDAMYWYRQDPGQGLRLIYYSQIVNDFQKGDIAEGYSVSREKKESFPLTVTSAQKNPTAFYLCASSIGREGSEQYFGPGTRLTVT.